The 21 T cell receptor beta chains presented below share a single source sample, sequenced in a study of CD8 T cells in ankylosing spondylitis. Each CDR3 protein gets one entry after TCRdb re-called the 5' RACE reads with MiXCR. The sample shows a few hundred thousand distinct CDR3 sequences, 10% to 13% of them seen only once. The sequencing input was blood, either unsorted or a sorted T cell fraction (not recorded which). All receptors derive from a male donor with ankylosing spondylitis or in good health (not recorded which).

This clonotype was recorded at least ten times. This chain links TRBV12-3 or TRBV12-4 with TRBJ2-7, with a tentative D call TRBD1 (5 bases). CDR3 size: 15 residues. Trimming cost V 5 bases and J 8 bases, with 22 bases left between them. Here the CDR3 DNA reads TGTGCCAGCAGTCCCCTGTGGACAAGCCTACGAAAGCAGTACTTC. It specifies CASSPLWTSLRKQYF.

This clonotype was observed a handful of times. The V call is TRBV5-1, the J call TRBJ2-1; TRBD2 aligns across 8 bases. From germline, CDR1 is SGHRS and CDR2 YFSETQ. Trimming cost V 4 bases and J 12 bases; bases outside gene matches: 12. CDR3 length: 14 residues. CDR3 in DNA: TGCGCCAGCAGCCCCGGGACTAGTGGTGGCGGGCAGTTCTTC. Protein: CASSPGTSGGGQFF.

This clonotype was found many times. The chain employs TRBV5-5 and TRBJ2-3; a possible D gene is TRBD1 (6 bases). Trimming took 0 bases from V and 5 from J, leaving 13 bases between them. CDR1 SGHKS and CDR2 YYEKEE come from the germline V gene (reference sequence). The CDR3 totals 15 residues. CDR3 DNA sequence: TGTGCCAGCAGCTTGGACGGCAGGGGCGGAGATACGCAGTATTTT. Translated: CASSLDGRGGDTQYF. The entire variable domain, with the rest obtained from reference TRBV5-5 and TRBJ2-3, is as follows: DAGVTQSPTHLIKTRGQQVTLRCSPISGHKSVSWYQQVLGQGPQFIFQYYEKEERGRGNFPDRFSARQFPNYSSELNVNALLLGDSALYLCASSLDGRGGDTQYFGPGTRLTVL.

This clonotype occurred many times. The chain links TRBV5-1 to TRBJ2-1, with 7 bases that match TRBD2. Trimming removed 4 bases from V and 5 bases from J; junction bases left unmatched: 6. Germline loops: CDR1 SGHRS, CDR2 YFSETQ. The CDR3 contains 14 residues. The CDR3 region is CASSPTSENNEQFF. The DNA for the CDR3 is TGCGCCAGCAGCCCAACTAGCGAAAACAATGAGCAGTTCTTC.

This clonotype occurred a few times. This chain links TRBV28 with TRBJ2-7; D call uncertain. The ends were cut back, 6 bases at V and 3 bases at J, with 9 bases in the middle. CDR3 length: 12 residues. Per germline, CDR1 MDHEN and CDR2 SYDVKM. The CDR3 loop reads CASRTPGYEQYF. CDR3 bases: TGTGCCAGCAGAACCCCAGGCTACGAGCAGTACTTC. Full variable domain (missing parts from reference TRBV28 and TRBJ2-7): DVKVTQSSRYLVKRTGEKVFLECVQDMDHENMFWYRQDPGLGLRLIYFSYDVKMKEKGDIPEGYSVSREKKERFSLILESASTNQTSMYLCASRTPGYEQYFGPGTRLTVT.

This clonotype appeared a few times. The chain has TRBV9 and TRBJ1-1; D is possibly TRBD1 (6 bases). V was shortened by 3 bases and J by 5 bases, with 20 bases between the two germline ends. Germline CDR1 reads SGDLS; CDR2 reads YYNGEE. The length of the CDR3 is 16 residues. The CDR3 spells CASSAGQDFRGTEAFF. CDR3 DNA: TGTGCCAGCAGCGCCGGCCAGGACTTTAGGGGGACTGAAGCTTTCTTT.

This clonotype was observed at least ten times. The V call is TRBV7-2, the J call TRBJ2-6, with D unclear. Trimming took off 5 bases at V and 1 base at J, with 15 bases between the two ends. The germline V gene encodes CDR1 SGHTA and CDR2 FQGNSA. This CDR3 has 17 residues. The CDR3 coding sequence is TGTGCCAGCAGCAACCCATTACCCGGATCTGGGGCCAACGTCCTGACTTTC. This codes for CASSNPLPGSGANVLTF. The full variable domain, in which reference TRBV7-2 and TRBJ2-6 provide the parts outside the CDR3, is GAGVSQSPSNKVTEKGKDVELRCDPISGHTALYWYRQSLGQGLEFLIYFQGNSAPDKSGLPSDRFSAERTGGSVSTLTIQRTQQEDSAVYLCASSNPLPGSGANVLTFGAGSRLTVL.

This clonotype was counted at least ten times. J is TRBJ2-7 and V is TRBV12-3 or TRBV12-4; D may be TRBD1 (6 bases). The CDR3 contains 13 residues. V was trimmed by 8 bases and J by 3 bases, leaving 14 bases between them. The CDR3 here is CASGNRVNYEQYF. The DNA for the CDR3 is TGTGCCAGCGGCAACAGGGTCAACTACGAGCAGTACTTC.

The chain recombines TRBV29-1 with TRBJ1-6; no clear D gene. Trimming pared 4 bases from V and 8 bases from J, leaving 6 bases between. From germline, CDR1 is SQVTM and CDR2 ANQGSEA. The CDR3 is made up of 11 amino acids. CDR3: CSVGEDSPLHF. The CDR3 DNA reads TGCAGCGTTGGGGAAGATTCACCCCTCCACTTT.

This clonotype was recorded at least ten times. The J gene is TRBJ2-1, the V gene TRBV20-1; TRBD1 matches at 8 bases. Unmatched junction bases numbered 6, after V lost 0 bases and J lost 5 bases. The CDR3 is 15 amino acids. Germline assignment: CDR1 DFQATT and CDR2 SNEGSKA (reference sequence). CDR3 protein: CSARDARQGNNEQFF. CDR3 DNA: TGCAGTGCTAGAGATGCGCGACAGGGGAACAATGAGCAGTTCTTC.

The table lists this clonotype with many counts. The V gene is TRBV7-2, the J gene TRBJ2-7, with TRBD1 identical over 7 bases. J gave up 6 bases and V 4 bases, and 6 bases lay outside the gene matches. CDR3 length equals 13 residues. CDR1 is SGHTA, CDR2 FQGNSA, per germline. The CDR3 loop is CASSSPTGSEQYF. The DNA for the CDR3 is TGTGCCAGCAGCTCGCCGACAGGGAGCGAGCAGTACTTC.

This clonotype was seen at least ten times. The chain recombines TRBV5-1 with TRBJ2-7; 10 positions agree with TRBD2. The V and J ends lost 4 bases and 2 bases, in that order; junction bases with no gene match: 3. Per germline, CDR1 SGHRS and CDR2 YFSETQ. The CDR3 extends over 14 amino acids. The CDR3 reads CASSIGTSAYEQYF. The CDR3 coding sequence is TGCGCCAGCAGCATCGGGACTAGCGCCTACGAGCAGTACTTC.

This clonotype was detected a few times. J is TRBJ2-5 and V is TRBV7-2; a possible D gene is TRBD1 (7 bases). Germline values: CDR1 SGHTA, CDR2 FQGNSA. The CDR3 consists of 14 residues. Trimming stripped 3 bases from V and 4 bases from J, with 12 bases between. The CDR3 spells CASSFRQGGETQYF. The CDR3 DNA sequence: TGTGCCAGCAGCTTTCGTCAGGGGGGAGAGACCCAGTACTTC.

CDR3 nucleotides: TGTGCCAGCAGTTCCTCAGCGGGGAGCTACACAGATACGCAGTATTTT. This sequence encodes CASSSSAGSYTDTQYF. The gene calls are TRBV28 and TRBJ2-3, with 7 positions matching TRBD2. V was clipped by 4 bases and J by 2 bases; unmatched bases: 9. This CDR3 contains 16 residues. From germline, CDR1 is MDHEN and CDR2 SYDVKM.

This clonotype was found many times. V gene TRBV7-9 combines with J gene TRBJ2-7, with D possibly called TRBD1 or TRBD2 (6 bases each). The CDR3 has 14 residues. Germline values: CDR1 SEHNR, CDR2 FQNEAQ (reference sequence). The V gene lost 2 bases and the J gene lost 7 bases, with 15 bases spanning the gap. The CDR3 coding sequence is TGTGCCAGCAGCTTACTCGCAGGGGCGGGGGAGCAGTACTTC. The encoded protein is CASSLLAGAGEQYF. The full variable domain, completed using reference TRBV7-9 and TRBJ2-7, is DTGVSQNPRHKITKRGQNVTFRCDPISEHNRLYWYRQTLGQGPEFLTYFQNEAQLEKSRLLSDRFSAERPKGSFSTLEIQRTEQGDSAMYLCASSLLAGAGEQYFGPGTRLTVT.

This clonotype has a handful of counts. J is TRBJ2-2 and V is TRBV7-2, with 7 bases lining up with TRBD2. V gave up 5 bases and J gave up 6 bases; unmatched junction bases: 12. CDR1 and CDR2 (germline): SGHTA, FQGNSA. The CDR3 is 16 amino acids. CDR3 amino acids: CASSALGGKGAGELFF. For the CDR3, the DNA is TGTGCCAGCAGCGCCCTGGGGGGGAAAGGAGCCGGGGAGCTGTTTTTT.

By frequency in the sample, this clonotype is medium-sized. This rearrangement joins TRBV6-5 to TRBJ1-2, with 10 nucleotides matching TRBD1. V shed 0 bases and J 6 bases; nucleotides not matched to a gene: 4. This CDR3 contains 15 residues. Germline CDR1 MNHEY, CDR2 SVGAGI. CDR3 region: CASSYSGTGADGYTF. The CDR3 nucleotides read TGTGCCAGCAGTTACTCTGGGACAGGGGCGGATGGCTACACCTTC.

The chain has TRBV20-1 and TRBJ1-6; the match to TRBD1 covers 9 bases. Unmatched junction bases numbered 7, after V lost 3 bases and J lost 7 bases. Germline V gene data show CDR1 as DFQATT and CDR2 as SNEGSKA (reference sequence). The CDR3 totals 15 residues. CDR3 in amino acids: CSASYVGQGNSPLHF. The DNA of the CDR3 is TGCAGTGCTAGTTATGTGGGACAGGGAAATTCACCCCTCCACTTT.

This clonotype was counted only a few times. This rearrangement joins TRBV5-1 to TRBJ2-2, with 8 bases lining up with TRBD2. J lost 3 bases, V lost 5 bases, and 3 bases had no gene match. This CDR3 is 14 amino acids long. CDR1 and CDR2 (germline): SGHRS, YFSETQ. The CDR3, as DNA: TGCGCCAGCAGGTCGGGAGGGGACACCGGGGAGCTGTTTTTT. The encoded protein is CASRSGGDTGELFF.

The chain uses TRBV7-2 and TRBJ1-5; D might be TRBD1 (5 bases). Germline values: CDR1 SGHTA, CDR2 FQGNSA. The length of the CDR3 is 15 residues. Trimming took 4 bases from V and 7 from J, leaving 17 bases between them. In nucleotides, the CDR3 is TGTGCCAGCAGCTGGGAAGGCAGGGAGCCCCAGCCCCAGCATTTT. It specifies CASSWEGREPQPQHF.

This clonotype was picked up many times. The chain uses TRBV6-5 and TRBJ1-4; D might be TRBD1 (5 bases). V lost 0 bases and J lost 5, with 16 bases in between. Germline CDR1 and CDR2: MNHEY and SVGAGI. The CDR3 consists of 17 residues. The CDR3 DNA is TGTGCCAGCAGTTACTCGATGGGGGACCTCGGAAATGAAAAACTGTTTTTT. The encoded protein is CASSYSMGDLGNEKLFF.